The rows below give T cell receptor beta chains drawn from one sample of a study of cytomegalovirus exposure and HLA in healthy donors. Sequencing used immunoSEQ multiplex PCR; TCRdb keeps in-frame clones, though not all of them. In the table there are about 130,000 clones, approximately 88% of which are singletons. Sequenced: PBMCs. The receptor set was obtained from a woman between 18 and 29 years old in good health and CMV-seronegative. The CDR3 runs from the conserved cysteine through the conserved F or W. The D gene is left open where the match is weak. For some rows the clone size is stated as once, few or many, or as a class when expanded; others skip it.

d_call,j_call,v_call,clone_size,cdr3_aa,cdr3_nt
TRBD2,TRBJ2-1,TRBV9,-,CASSVEGRGSYNEQFF,TGTGCCAGCAGCGTAGAGGGGAGGGGCTCCTACAATGAGCAGTTCTTC
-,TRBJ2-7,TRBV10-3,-,CAISESLRGAGVEQYF,TGTGCCATCAGTGAGTCCTTGAGGGGAGCAGGGGTTGAGCAGTACTTC
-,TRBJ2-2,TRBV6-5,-,CASTRNGLNTGELFF,TGTGCCAGCACGAGGAACGGATTGAACACCGGGGAGCTGTTTTTT
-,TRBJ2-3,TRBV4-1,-,CASSLRGLDTDTQYF,TGCGCCAGCAGCCTAAGAGGGCTAGACACAGATACGCAGTATTTT
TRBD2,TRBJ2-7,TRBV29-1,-,CSVGGTYEQYF,TGCAGCGTCGGGGGGACCTACGAGCAGTACTTC
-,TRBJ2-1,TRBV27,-,CASSYGSYNEQFF,TGTGCCAGCAGTTACGGCTCCTACAATGAGCAGTTCTTC
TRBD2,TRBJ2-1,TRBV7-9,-,CASSRFLSGSLEEQFF,TGTGCCAGCAGCCGATTTCTAAGCGGGAGTTTAGAAGAGCAGTTCTTC
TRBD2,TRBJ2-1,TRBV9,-,CASSGTSGSNEQFF,TGTGCCAGCAGCGGGACTAGCGGGAGTAATGAGCAGTTCTTC
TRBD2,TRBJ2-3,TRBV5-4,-,CASSYRAGGTGTDTQYF,TGTGCCAGCAGCTACAGAGCGGGAGGGACTGGCACAGATACGCAGTATTTT
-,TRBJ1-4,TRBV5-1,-,CASSFGRAIPNEKLFF,TGCGCCAGCAGCTTTGGGAGGGCGATACCTAATGAAAAACTGTTTTTT
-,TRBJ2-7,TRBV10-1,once,CASPFRGRTYEQYF,TGCGCCAGTCCGTTCAGGGGTCGGACCTACGAGCAGTACTTC
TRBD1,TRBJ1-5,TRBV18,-,CASSPSGGIGAQHF,TGTGCCAGCTCACCGTCAGGGGGAATAGGGGCCCAGCATTTT
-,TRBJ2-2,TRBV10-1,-,CASSESVILGELFF,TGCGCCAGCAGTGAATCTGTAATCCTCGGGGAGCTGTTTTTT
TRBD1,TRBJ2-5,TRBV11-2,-,CASSLTGVRETQYF,TGTGCCAGCAGCTTAACAGGGGTGAGGGAGACCCAGTACTTC
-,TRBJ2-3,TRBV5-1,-,CASSFGRVSSDTQYF,TGCGCCAGCAGCTTCGGCAGGGTGTCCTCAGATACGCAGTATTTT
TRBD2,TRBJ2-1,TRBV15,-,CATSRGSSGTSGNEQFF,TGTGCCACCAGCAGAGGTAGTTCCGGGACTAGCGGCAATGAGCAGTTCTTC
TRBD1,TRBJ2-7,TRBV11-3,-,CASSLGDRGNYEQYF,TGTGCCAGCAGCTTAGGGGACAGGGGGAATTACGAGCAGTACTTC
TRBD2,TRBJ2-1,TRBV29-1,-,CSVPGTSGDNEQFF,TGCAGCGTTCCCGGGACTAGCGGAGACAATGAGCAGTTCTTC
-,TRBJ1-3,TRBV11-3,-,CASSVTGSGNTIYF,TGTGCCAGCAGCGTGACAGGTTCTGGAAACACCATATATTTT
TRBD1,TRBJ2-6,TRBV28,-,CASSSPFYKDRGPSGANVLTF,TGTGCCAGCAGTTCCCCCTTTTATAAGGACAGGGGACCCTCTGGGGCCAACGTCCTGACTTTC
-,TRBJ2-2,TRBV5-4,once,CASSLGGANTGELFF,TGTGCCAGCAGCTTGGGGGGAGCGAACACCGGGGAGCTGTTTTTT
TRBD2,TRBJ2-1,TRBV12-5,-,CASGLVELRGRASDEQFF,TGTGCTAGTGGTTTGGTAGAGCTCAGAGGGAGGGCCTCCGATGAGCAGTTCTTC
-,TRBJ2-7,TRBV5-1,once,CASSLARDYEQYF,TGCGCCAGCAGCTTGGCCCGGGACTACGAGCAGTACTTC
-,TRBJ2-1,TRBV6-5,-,CASSYSSGNEQFF,TGTGCCAGCAGTTACTCCAGCGGCAATGAGCAGTTCTTC
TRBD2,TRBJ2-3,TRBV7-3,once,CASSSGLATDTQYF,TGTGCCAGCAGCTCGGGACTAGCGACAGATACGCAGTATTTT
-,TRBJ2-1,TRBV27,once,CASSLGTYNEQFF,TGTGCCAGCAGTTTAGGCACCTACAATGAGCAGTTCTTC
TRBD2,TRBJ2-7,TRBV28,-,CASSTGTSPYEQYF,TGTGCCAGCAGCACCGGGACTAGCCCCTACGAGCAGTACTTC
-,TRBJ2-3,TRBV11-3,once,CASSLIQGPDTQYF,TGTGCCAGCAGCTTAATCCAGGGGCCAGATACGCAGTATTTT
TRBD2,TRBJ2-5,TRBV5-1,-,CASSLGSGRETQYF,TGCGCCAGCAGCTTGGGTAGCGGGAGAGAGACCCAGTACTTC
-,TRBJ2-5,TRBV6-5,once,CASRSLAGETQYF,TGTGCCAGCAGAAGTCTAGCTGGTGAGACCCAGTACTTC
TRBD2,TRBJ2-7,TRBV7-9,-,CASSLDSGTSAYYEQYF,TGTGCCAGCAGCTTAGATTCTGGGACTAGCGCCTACTACGAGCAGTACTTC
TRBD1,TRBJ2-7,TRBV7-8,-,CASRSRDRGSKTLRGQYF,TGTGCCAGCAGATCCCGGGACAGGGGTTCCAAAACCTTACGAGGGCAGTACTTC
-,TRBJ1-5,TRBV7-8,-,CASSLTTPGSGQPQHF,TGTGCCAGCAGCTTAACCACGCCAGGGTCCGGTCAGCCCCAGCATTTT
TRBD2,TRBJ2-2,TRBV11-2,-,CASSSASGGISGELFF,TGTGCCAGCAGCTCTGCTAGCGGCGGTATCTCCGGGGAGCTGTTTTTT
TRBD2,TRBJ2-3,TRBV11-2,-,CASSLPRAGESTDTQYF,TGTGCCAGCAGCTTACCCCGGGCGGGAGAAAGCACAGATACGCAGTATTTT
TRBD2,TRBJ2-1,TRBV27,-,CASSWSSGSLSYNEQFF,TGTGCCAGCAGTTGGTCTAGCGGGAGTCTATCCTACAATGAGCAGTTCTTC